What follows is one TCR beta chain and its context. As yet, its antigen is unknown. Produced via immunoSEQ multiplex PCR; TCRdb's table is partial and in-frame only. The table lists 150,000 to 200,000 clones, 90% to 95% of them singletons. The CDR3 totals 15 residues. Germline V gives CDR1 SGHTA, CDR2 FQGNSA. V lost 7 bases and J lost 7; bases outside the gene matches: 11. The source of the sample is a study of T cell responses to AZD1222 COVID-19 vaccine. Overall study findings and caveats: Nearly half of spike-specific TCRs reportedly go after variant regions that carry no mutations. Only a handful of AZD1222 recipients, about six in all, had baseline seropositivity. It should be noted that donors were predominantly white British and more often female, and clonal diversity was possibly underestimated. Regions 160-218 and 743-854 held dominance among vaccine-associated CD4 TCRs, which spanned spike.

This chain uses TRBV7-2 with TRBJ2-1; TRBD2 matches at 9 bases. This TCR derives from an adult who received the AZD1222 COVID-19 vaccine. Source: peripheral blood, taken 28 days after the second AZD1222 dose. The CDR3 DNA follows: TGTGCCAGCACCCAACCGCGGGGGGGCTGGAATGAGCAGTTCTTC. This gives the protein CASTQPRGGWNEQFF.